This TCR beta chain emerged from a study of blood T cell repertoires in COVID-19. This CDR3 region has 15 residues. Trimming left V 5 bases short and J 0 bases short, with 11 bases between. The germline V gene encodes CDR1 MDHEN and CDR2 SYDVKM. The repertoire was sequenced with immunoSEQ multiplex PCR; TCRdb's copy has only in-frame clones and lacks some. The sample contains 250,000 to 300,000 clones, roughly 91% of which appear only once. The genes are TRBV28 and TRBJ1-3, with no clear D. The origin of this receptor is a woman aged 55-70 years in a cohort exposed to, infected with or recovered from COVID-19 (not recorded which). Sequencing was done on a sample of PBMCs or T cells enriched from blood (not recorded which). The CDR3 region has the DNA TGTGCCAGCAGTCCCCGGACTCTCTCTGGAAACACCATATATTTT. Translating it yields CASSPRTLSGNTIYF.